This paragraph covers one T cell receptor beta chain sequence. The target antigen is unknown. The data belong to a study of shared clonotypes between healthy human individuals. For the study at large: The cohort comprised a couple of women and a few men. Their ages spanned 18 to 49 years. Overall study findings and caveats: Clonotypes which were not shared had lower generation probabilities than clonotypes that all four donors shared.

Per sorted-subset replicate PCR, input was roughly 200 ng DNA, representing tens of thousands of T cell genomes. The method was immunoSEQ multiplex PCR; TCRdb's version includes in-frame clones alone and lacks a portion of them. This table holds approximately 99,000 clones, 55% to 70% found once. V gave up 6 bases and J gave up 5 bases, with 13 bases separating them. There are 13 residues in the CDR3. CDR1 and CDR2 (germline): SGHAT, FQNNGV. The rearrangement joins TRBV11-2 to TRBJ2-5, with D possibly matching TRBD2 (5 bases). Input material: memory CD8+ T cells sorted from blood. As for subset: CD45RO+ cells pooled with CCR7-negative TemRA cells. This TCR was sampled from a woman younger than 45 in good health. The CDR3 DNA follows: TGTGCCAGCAGTTCTGGTAGCGCGGAGACCCAGTACTTC. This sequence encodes CASSSGSAETQYF.